This paragraph reports one TCR beta chain. The data were obtained in a study of blood T cell repertoires in COVID-19. Germline assignment: CDR1 MGHRA and CDR2 YSYEKL. With 6 bases clipped from V and 0 bases from J, the junction kept 5 bases outside the gene matches. The length of the CDR3 is 15 residues. Generated by immunoSEQ multiplex PCR, the TCRdb table keeps only in-frame clones and is missing some. The sample comprises around 70,000 clones, roughly 91% of which are singletons, and 11% rests with the top ten. The sample taken for sequencing was peripheral blood. J is TRBJ1-5 and V is TRBV4-1, with TRBD1 matching 7 bases. The source is a woman under 30 with acute or convalescent COVID-19. CDR3 sequence reads: CASRTGVNSNQPQHF. The DNA for the CDR3 is TGCGCCAGCAGAACAGGGGTTAATAGCAATCAGCCCCAGCATTTT.